This T cell receptor beta chain derives from a study of cytomegalovirus exposure and HLA in healthy donors. Study-wide results and caveats: Among CMV-associated TCR beta chains, most appeared HLA-restricted in a later analysis. Analyses of presence and absence presupposed an approximately uniform sequencing depth across donors. The CMV antigen specificity of a few CMV-associated chains was confirmed through in vitro analysis.

Germline values: CDR1 MNHEY, CDR2 SVGAGI. The CDR3 sequence is 14 residues long. Trimming removed 6 bases at V and 0 bases at J, with 12 bases between. Note on this clone: The antigen is not known.

The study ran its PCR with 60 Vbeta and 13 Jbeta primers. Per the study methods: Later, roughly 86 million unique TCR beta chains were counted in an analysis, and roughly 11 million of them were shared. This table comes from immunoSEQ multiplex PCR, and its TCRdb copy is limited to in-frame clones, with some not included. That table gives V, J and clone size, and the DNA gave D and trimming. The profile shows about 140,000 clones, 83% of them singletons. The sequencing input was PBMCs. The gene calls are TRBV6-5 and TRBJ2-7, with a possible D match to TRBD2 (5 bases). This receptor was taken from a man aged 40-55 years in good health and CMV-seronegative. CDR3 amino acids: CASRGAYLSYEQYF. The CDR3 region has the DNA TGTGCCAGCAGGGGAGCGTACCTCTCCTACGAGCAGTACTTC.